These 28 T cell receptor beta chains originate from one sample sequenced in a study of blood T cells in healthy people across ages. Through a sample-barcoded 5' primer and a J-beta primer mix, a second PCR was run for roughly 6 to 12 cycles. One entry per CDR3 protein, called by TCRdb with MiXCR from the 5' RACE reads. This sample has some 1.4 million distinct CDR3 sequences, with 42% found just once. The specimen sequenced was blood. These receptor sequences come from a woman aged 18 to 35 in good health.

This clonotype is a singleton in its sample. CDR3 region: CASSSPGAPVNEQFF. The DNA for the CDR3 is TGTGCCAGCAGTTCCCCGGGGGCCCCCGTCAATGAGCAGTTCTTC. This chain connects TRBV27 to TRBJ2-1; D is tentatively TRBD1 or TRBD2 (6 bases each). The CDR3 loop spans 15 amino acids. Germline V gene data show CDR1 as MNHEY and CDR2 as SMNVEV (reference sequence). With 4 bases removed from V and 6 bases from J, the gap between germline ends came to 16 bases.

This clonotype has only a few counts. The J gene is TRBJ1-2, the V gene TRBV6-1, with D tentatively TRBD1 (5 bases). The CDR3 spans 16 residues. From germline, CDR1 is MNHNS and CDR2 SASEGT. Trimming removed 2 bases from V and 7 bases from J, with 20 bases in between. The CDR3 region is CASSEITGTALRGYTF. The DNA of the CDR3 is TGTGCCAGCAGTGAAATTACTGGGACGGCGTTACGTGGCTACACCTTC.

The rearrangement uses TRBV7-2 and TRBJ2-5; 7 nucleotides align to TRBD2. The CDR3 is 14 residues long. Germline CDR1 reads SGHTA; CDR2 reads FQGNSA. V gave up 5 bases and J gave up 7 bases; unmatched junction bases: 10. Written as DNA, the CDR3 is TGTGCCAGCAGCACGACTAGCATGGGGAGGACCCAGTACTTC. Protein: CASSTTSMGRTQYF.

In its sample, this clonotype was seen a few times. The chain joins TRBV7-2 to TRBJ2-3; D tentatively fits TRBD1 or TRBD2 (5 bases each). This CDR3 is 15 amino acids long. V was cut by 2 bases and J by 4 bases, with 13 bases left in between. Germline assignment: CDR1 SGHTA and CDR2 FQGNSA. The CDR3 protein is CASSLLIRGADTQYF. In DNA, the CDR3 is TGTGCCAGCAGCTTATTGATCCGGGGCGCAGATACGCAGTATTTT.

The chain uses TRBV19 and TRBJ2-1, with TRBD2 matching 8 bases. Germline V lookup: CDR1 LNHDA, CDR2 SQIVND (reference sequence). This CDR3 contains 15 residues. The J segment lost 10 bases and the V segment lost 6 bases, leaving 14 bases of the junction unmatched. Written as DNA, the CDR3 is TGTGCCAGTAGCTGGAGCGGGAGAGGTTTACAGGAGCAGTTCTTC. This translates into CASSWSGRGLQEQFF. The whole variable domain, filled in from reference TRBV19 and TRBJ2-1, reads DGGITQSPKYLFRKEGQNVTLSCEQNLNHDAMYWYRQDPGQGLRLIYYSQIVNDFQKGDIAEGYSVSREKKESFPLTVTSAQKNPTAFYLCASSWSGRGLQEQFFGPGTRLTVL.

This clonotype was observed a few times. The rearrangement uses TRBV20-1 and TRBJ2-3, with D possibly being TRBD2 (5 bases). The CDR3 length is 14 residues. V dropped 7 bases and J dropped 2 bases, with 16 bases sitting between them. Germline V gives CDR1 DFQATT, CDR2 SNEGSKA (reference sequence). The CDR3 loop reads CSGVRGGATDTQYF. The CDR3 nucleotides are TGCAGTGGGGTCCGGGGTGGAGCCACAGATACGCAGTATTTT.

V usage is TRBV29-1 and J usage is TRBJ2-5; 7 bases align to TRBD2. CDR3 length equals 12 residues. Germline trimming cut 8 bases from V and 4 bases from J; bases unmatched to any gene: 7. CDR1 and CDR2 from the germline V gene are SQVTM and ANQGSEA. The CDR3 spells CSTVSGGETQYF. For the CDR3, the DNA is TGCAGCACCGTATCGGGAGGAGAGACCCAGTACTTC.

This CDR3 is CSAKDRGINNSPLHF. The CDR3 nucleotides are TGCAGTGCTAAGGACAGGGGAATTAATAATTCACCCCTCCACTTT. The chain uses TRBV20-1 and TRBJ1-6; 9 positions match TRBD1. After removal of 4 bases from V and 5 bases from J, the junction contained 6 bases not matched to a gene. This CDR3 has 15 amino acids. Germline assignment: CDR1 DFQATT and CDR2 SNEGSKA (reference sequence).

Worth noting for this clonotype: This may arise from a read error, as a much more abundant clone is one base away. This chain connects TRBV7-9 to TRBJ2-3, with D perhaps TRBD2 (6 bases). Trimming cost V 2 bases and J 3 bases, with 18 bases left between them. The CDR3 runs to 17 residues. CDR1 SEHNR and CDR2 FQNEAQ come from the germline V gene (reference sequence). The CDR3 DNA reads TGTGCCAGCAGCTTATTGGGGGGACGAGCGGCGACAGATACGCAGTATTTT. Translating it yields CASSLLGGRAATDTQYF.

This chain connects TRBV28 to TRBJ2-7, with TRBD1 identical over 11 bases. The CDR3 totals 17 residues. Germline V CDR1 and CDR2: MDHEN, SYDVKM. The V segment lost 5 bases and the J segment 3 bases; nucleotides outside the gene matches: 12. In DNA form, the CDR3 reads TGTGCCAGCAGTCCTCTGGCCGGGACAGGGGGGATCTACGAGCAGTACTTC. Translating gives CASSPLAGTGGIYEQYF.

This clonotype was observed a handful of times. The chain uses TRBV5-1 and TRBJ2-3; D remains unclear. CDR1 and CDR2 (germline): SGHRS, YFSETQ. Trimming removed 7 bases at V and 2 bases at J, with 14 bases between. The CDR3 has 14 residues. The CDR3 coding sequence is TGCGCCAGCGGACCCCTAGGGAACACAGATACGCAGTATTTT. This codes for CASGPLGNTDTQYF. The full variable domain, completed using reference TRBV5-1 and TRBJ2-3, is KAGVTQTPRYLIKTRGQQVTLSCSPISGHRSVSWYQQTPGQGLQFLFEYFSETQRNKGNFPGRFSGRQFSNSRSEMNVSTLELGDSALYLCASGPLGNTDTQYFGPGTRLTVL.

Only a few counts were recorded for this clonotype. V is TRBV6-6 and J is TRBJ1-4, with TRBD1 matching 11 bases. Germline values: CDR1 MNHNY, CDR2 SVGAGI (reference sequence). The CDR3 loop spans 13 amino acids. The V and J ends lost 7 bases and 6 bases, in that order; junction bases with no gene match: 1. This CDR3 is CASKGQGDEKLFF. The CDR3 DNA sequence: TGTGCCAGCAAGGGACAGGGGGATGAAAAACTGTTTTTT.

The chain recombines TRBV4-1 with TRBJ2-1; 9 bases align to TRBD1. CDR1 and CDR2 from the germline V gene are MGHRA and YSYEKL. Trimming at V came to 4 bases and at J to 8 bases, leaving 9 bases not matched to a gene. CDR3 length: 15 amino acids. CDR3 sequence (DNA): TGCGCCAGCAGCCGTTCCGGGACAGGGTTCGATGAGCAGTTCTTC. This gives the protein CASSRSGTGFDEQFF.

The chain employs TRBV7-9 and TRBJ2-2; 7 positions agree with TRBD1. The V segment lost 5 bases and the J segment 5 bases; nucleotides outside the gene matches: 11. Germline V gives CDR1 SEHNR, CDR2 FQNEAQ (reference sequence). The CDR3 extends over 16 amino acids. The CDR3 loop reads CASSGKGTVYTGELFF. The CDR3 DNA reads TGTGCCAGCAGCGGAAAAGGGACAGTTTATACCGGGGAGCTGTTTTTT.

The CDR3 region has the DNA TGTGCCAGCAGCTTAGGTTGGCTAGCGGGACAAGAGACCCAGTACTTC. Translation: CASSLGWLAGQETQYF. V gene TRBV7-6 combines with J gene TRBJ2-5, with 9 bases identical to TRBD2. The trim removed 1 base at V and 2 bases at J, leaving 5 bases unmatched. Germline CDR1 reads SGHVS; CDR2 reads FNYEAQ. The CDR3 is 16 residues long. The variable domain in full, with the rest retrieved from reference TRBV7-6 and TRBJ2-5, is GAGVSQSPRYKVTKRGQDVALRCDPISGHVSLYWYRQALGQGPEFLTYFNYEAQQDKSGLPNDRFSAERPEGSISTLTIQRTEQRDSAMYRCASSLGWLAGQETQYFGPGTRLLVL.

The rearrangement joins TRBV5-1 to TRBJ2-6; D unresolved. CDR1 and CDR2 (germline): SGHRS, YFSETQ. Trimming removed 4 bases at V and 3 bases at J, with 14 bases between. There are 16 residues in the CDR3. The CDR3 sequence: CASSPTIWDGANVLTF. Written as DNA, the CDR3 is TGCGCCAGCAGCCCAACCATCTGGGATGGGGCCAACGTCCTGACTTTC.

The V and J genes are TRBV5-1 and TRBJ2-7; weak D call: TRBD1 (6 bases). This CDR3 contains 16 residues. V shed 1 base and J shed 1 base, with 15 bases lying between them. Germline V gene lookup returns CDR1 SGHRS and CDR2 YFSETQ. The CDR3 DNA follows: TGCGCCAGCAGCTTGTCGCAGGGGTTCCCTTCCTACGAGCAGTACTTC. It encodes CASSLSQGFPSYEQYF.

This clonotype was counted only a few times. The chain has TRBV12-3 or TRBV12-4 and TRBJ2-5, with D possibly TRBD2 on 6 matching bases. The CDR3 spans 14 residues. V was pared by 6 bases and J by 4 bases, with 15 bases between. In DNA, the CDR3 is TGTGCCAGCAGGGGGGGTAGCGGTTCAGAGACCCAGTACTTC. Translating gives CASRGGSGSETQYF.

The chain recombines TRBV5-1 with TRBJ2-7; 8 bases map to TRBD2. Germline V gives CDR1 SGHRS, CDR2 YFSETQ. The CDR3 length is 14 residues. V was clipped by 4 bases and J by 4 bases; unmatched bases: 7. This chain's CDR3 is CASSQSGSRYEQYF. For the CDR3, the DNA is TGCGCCAGCAGCCAAAGCGGGAGCAGGTACGAGCAGTACTTC.

The chain employs TRBV20-1 and TRBJ2-1; TRBD2 agrees at 12 bases. Germline loops: CDR1 DFQATT, CDR2 SNEGSKA (reference sequence). V was pared by 8 bases and J by 9 bases, with 8 bases of the junction left unmatched. The CDR3 runs 13 residues. CDR3: CSWTSGIGGEQFF. In DNA form, the CDR3 reads TGCAGTTGGACTAGCGGGATTGGTGGTGAGCAGTTCTTC.

The chain links TRBV28 to TRBJ2-2, with 8 nucleotides matching TRBD1. The CDR3 loop spans 15 amino acids. The trim removed 4 bases at V and 5 bases at J, leaving 6 bases unmatched. Germline lookup yields CDR1 MDHEN and CDR2 SYDVKM. CDR3 region: CASSSYQGATGELFF. The CDR3, as DNA: TGTGCCAGCAGTTCATACCAGGGGGCGACCGGGGAGCTGTTTTTT. The variable domain in full, completed from reference TRBV28 and TRBJ2-2, reads DVKVTQSSRYLVKRTGEKVFLECVQDMDHENMFWYRQDPGLGLRLIYFSYDVKMKEKGDIPEGYSVSREKKERFSLILESASTNQTSMYLCASSSYQGATGELFFGEGSRLTVL.

The chain employs TRBV20-1 and TRBJ1-4, with 9 bases lining up with TRBD1. The CDR3 covers 14 residues. V gave up 5 bases and J gave up 5 bases; unmatched junction bases: 6. In germline, CDR1 is DFQATT, CDR2 SNEGSKA (reference sequence). The CDR3, as DNA: TGCAGTGCTCAAACAGGGGGCGCGAATGAAAAACTGTTTTTT. Translation: CSAQTGGANEKLFF.

A few counts support this clonotype. V is TRBV28 and J is TRBJ1-1; a weak D match, TRBD1 (6 bases). The CDR3 sequence is 15 residues long. V dropped 4 bases and J dropped 1 base, with 13 bases sitting between them. In germline, CDR1 is MDHEN, CDR2 SYDVKM. The CDR3 nucleotides are TGTGCCAGCAGTTCAAGGGGGAACCGGAACACTGAAGCTTTCTTT. Encoded protein: CASSSRGNRNTEAFF.

The chain joins TRBV11-2 to TRBJ1-1, with no clear D. V lost 4 bases and J 3 bases, leaving 9 bases between the germline ends. CDR3 size: 13 residues. Germline V gives CDR1 SGHAT, CDR2 FQNNGV. The CDR3 here is CASSSDQYTEAFF. The CDR3 nucleotides are TGTGCCAGCAGCTCAGACCAGTACACTGAAGCTTTCTTT.

This clonotype was counted between two and nine times. V and J are TRBV19 and TRBJ2-7, with no clear D. V lost 8 bases and J lost 0, with 11 bases in between. Per the germline V gene, CDR1 is LNHDA and CDR2 is SQIVND (reference sequence). The length of the CDR3 is 13 residues. The CDR3 nucleotides read TGTGCCAGTGGCCGCGTCACCTCCTACGAGCAGTACTTC. As protein: CASGRVTSYEQYF.

The chain links TRBV6-1 to TRBJ2-5; TRBD1 or TRBD2 may be the D gene (6 bases each). V was pared by 2 bases and J by 11 bases, with 24 bases between. This CDR3 has 16 amino acids. Germline V lookup: CDR1 MNHNS, CDR2 SASEGT. CDR3 coding DNA: TGTGCCAGCAGTGAAATTATGTTGGGGGGCTGGAATGAGCAGTACTTC. Its translation is CASSEIMLGGWNEQYF.

The CDR3 DNA reads as TGTGCCAGCAGTGGCCGTTCTCGTGGGCCCCTTAATTCACCCCTCCACTTT. It is translated as CASSGRSRGPLNSPLHF. The V and J genes are TRBV6-1 and TRBJ1-6; D unclear. The CDR3 has 17 residues. The germline CDR1 and CDR2 sequences are MNHNS and SASEGT. Trimming took 4 bases from V and 6 from J, leaving 19 bases between them.

The gene calls are TRBV12-3 or TRBV12-4 and TRBJ1-1; D remains unclear. The CDR3 contains 14 residues. V was trimmed by 4 bases and J by 1 base, leaving 10 bases between them. In nucleotides, the CDR3 is TGTGCCAGCAGTTCGGTTTTGGGGAACACTGAAGCTTTCTTT. Its translation: CASSSVLGNTEAFF.